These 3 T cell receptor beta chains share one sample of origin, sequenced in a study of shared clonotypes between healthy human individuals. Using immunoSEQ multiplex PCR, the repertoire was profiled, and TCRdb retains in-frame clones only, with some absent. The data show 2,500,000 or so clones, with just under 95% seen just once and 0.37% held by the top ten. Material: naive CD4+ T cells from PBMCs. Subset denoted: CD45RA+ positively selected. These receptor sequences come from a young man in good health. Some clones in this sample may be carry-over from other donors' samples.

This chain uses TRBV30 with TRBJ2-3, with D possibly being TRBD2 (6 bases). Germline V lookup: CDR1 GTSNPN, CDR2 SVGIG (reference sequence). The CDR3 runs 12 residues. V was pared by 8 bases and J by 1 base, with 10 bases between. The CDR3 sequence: CAGTGGTDTQYF. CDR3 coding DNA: TGTGCCGGGACTGGGGGCACAGATACGCAGTATTTT.

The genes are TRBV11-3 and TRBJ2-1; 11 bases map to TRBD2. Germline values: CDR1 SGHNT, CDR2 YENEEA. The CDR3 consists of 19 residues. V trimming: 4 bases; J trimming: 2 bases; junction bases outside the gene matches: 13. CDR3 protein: CASSYSGTSGQRAYNEQFF. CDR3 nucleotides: TGTGCCAGCAGCTACTCAGGGACTAGCGGACAAAGAGCCTACAATGAGCAGTTCTTC.

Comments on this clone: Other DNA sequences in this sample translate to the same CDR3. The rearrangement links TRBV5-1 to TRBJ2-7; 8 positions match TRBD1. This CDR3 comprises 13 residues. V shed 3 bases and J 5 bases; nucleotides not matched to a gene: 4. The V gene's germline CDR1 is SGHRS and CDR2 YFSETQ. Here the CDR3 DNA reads TGCGCCAGCAGCTCCGGACAGGGAGACGAGCAGTACTTC. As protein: CASSSGQGDEQYF.